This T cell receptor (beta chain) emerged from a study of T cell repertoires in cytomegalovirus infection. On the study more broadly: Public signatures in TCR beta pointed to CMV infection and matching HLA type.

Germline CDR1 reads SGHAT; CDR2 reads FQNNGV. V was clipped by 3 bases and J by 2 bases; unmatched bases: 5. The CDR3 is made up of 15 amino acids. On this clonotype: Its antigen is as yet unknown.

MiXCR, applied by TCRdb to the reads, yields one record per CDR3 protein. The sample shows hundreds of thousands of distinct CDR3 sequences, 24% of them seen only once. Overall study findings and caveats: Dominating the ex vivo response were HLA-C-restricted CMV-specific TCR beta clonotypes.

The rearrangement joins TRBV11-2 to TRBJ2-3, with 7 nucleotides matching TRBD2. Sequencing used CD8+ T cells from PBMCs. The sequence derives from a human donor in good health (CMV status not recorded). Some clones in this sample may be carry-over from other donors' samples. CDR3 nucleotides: TGTGCCAGCAGCTTGGTTAGCGGGTACACAGATACGCAGTATTTT. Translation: CASSLVSGYTDTQYF. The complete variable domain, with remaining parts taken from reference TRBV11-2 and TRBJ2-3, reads EAGVAQSPRYKIIEKRQSVAFWCNPISGHATLYWYQQILGQGPKLLIQFQNNGVVDDSQLPKDRFSAERLKGVDSTLKIQPAKLEDSAVYLCASSLVSGYTDTQYFGPGTRLTVL.